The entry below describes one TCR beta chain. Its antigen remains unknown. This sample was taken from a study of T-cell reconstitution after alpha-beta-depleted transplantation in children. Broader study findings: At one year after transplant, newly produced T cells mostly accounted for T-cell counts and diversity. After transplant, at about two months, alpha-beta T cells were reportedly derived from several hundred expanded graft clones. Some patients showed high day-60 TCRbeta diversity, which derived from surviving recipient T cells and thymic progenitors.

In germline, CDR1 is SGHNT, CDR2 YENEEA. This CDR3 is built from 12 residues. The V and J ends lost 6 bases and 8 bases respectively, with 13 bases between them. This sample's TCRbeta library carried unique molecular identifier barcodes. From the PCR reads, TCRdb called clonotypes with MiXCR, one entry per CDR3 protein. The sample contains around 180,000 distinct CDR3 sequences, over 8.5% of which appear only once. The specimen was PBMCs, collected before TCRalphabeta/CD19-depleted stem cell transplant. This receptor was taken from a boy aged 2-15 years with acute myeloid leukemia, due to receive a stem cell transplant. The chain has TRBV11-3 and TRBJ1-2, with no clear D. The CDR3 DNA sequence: TGTGCCAGCAGTCTCGATGGTGGAGGCTACACCTTC. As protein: CASSLDGGGYTF.